This T cell receptor beta chain was observed in a study of blood T cells in healthy people across ages (dated by TCRdb to about 2015). At the level of the whole study: In model experiments, template switching captured roughly one uniquely barcoded TCR beta cDNA molecule for every two T cells. Age-related changes in TCR beta repertoire diversity were measured in the study by deep sequencing normalized with unique cDNA molecular identifiers. Donors were grouped into four age groups: young (average about 15 years), middle-aged (approximately 41), aged (around 60) and long-lived (approximately 78). To avoid experimental bias, donors of different ages were spread randomly across the sequencing lanes. The study analyzed two additional independent replicas of 1 million unique cDNA reads from the same blood draw for two donors, one aged 18 to 29 and one aged 80 or older.

The library relied on 5' RACE. TCRdb names Illumina HiSeq 2500 as the instrument used. A second PCR of 7 to 11 cycles was performed with a sample-barcoded 5' primer and a J-beta primer mix. A template-switch 5' adaptor carrying 12 random nucleotides introduced a unique molecular identifier onto each TCR beta cDNA molecule. At least 2.5 million CDR3-containing paired-end reads were obtained from each sample. First-strand cDNA synthesis was performed from all RNA using the Mint cDNA synthesis kit, with priming by a TRBC-specific oligonucleotide. Following uracil-DNA glycosylase treatment, all cDNA underwent a first 18-cycle PCR with the universal primers M1SS and BC2_uni_R. Regarding the original processing steps: Normalization of each sample was performed by random selection of 1 million high-quality reads, each carrying a distinct molecular identifier. Instead of being binned into consensus sequences, reads with shared molecular identifiers were discarded. MiTCR, set to a Q25 quality threshold and the strictest error-elimination algorithm, was used for CDR3 identification, clonotype clustering and error correction. A nonparametric unseen species model with Euler transformation was used to estimate a lower bound on total TCR beta diversity. TCRdb ran its own pipeline on the public reads, namely fastp trimming at Q25 and MiXCR clone calling, and kept in-frame beta chains. When rows share a CDR3 protein, they turn into one entry using the most common DNA and genes. The V and J calls and clone size are TCRdb's, not the authors'. This sample holds about a million distinct CDR3 sequences; roughly 51% were observed only once. Roughly 23% of the sample is taken by the ten largest.

Concerning this clonotype: Its antigen remains unidentified. No quality values exist for individual bases; no much larger clone is one base distant.

Trimming takes 0 bases from V and 7 bases from J, and the germline ends sit 7 bases apart. CDR1 DFQATT and CDR2 SNEGSKA were looked up in the germline V gene (reference sequence). The CDR3 covers 12 residues, taking in both the cysteine and the phenylalanine. The CDR3 DNA has 36 bases and is translated from base 1. The donors were 40 or so Caucasian individuals from Russia, aged roughly 6 to 100 years, who were systemically healthy. About 9.8 milliliters of peripheral blood were drawn from each donor into EDTA-treated Vacutainer tubes. PBMCs were isolated by Ficoll-Paque density-gradient centrifugation, with at least 7 million obtained per sample. Trizol reagent was used to extract total RNA from PBMCs, with at least 6 micrograms per sample. The percentages of naive CD45RAhigh/CD27high T cells were determined by flow cytometry on a PBMC aliquot from every donor. Findings and caveats that apply to the study as a whole: Because the CMV infection status of the donors was unknown, age-related changes in expanded clonotypes may potentially have been confounded. Observed TCR beta diversity per million T cells fell roughly linearly with age, and a significant reduction was already apparent by age roughly 40. Estimates of total diversity based on one million sequenced T cells were regarded as lower bounds and as underestimates. There was a strong correlation between observed TCR beta diversity and the percentage of naive T cells measured by flow cytometry. Conclusive comparison of naive and antigen-experienced compartments was prevented by the profiling of bulk unsorted PBMCs. Compared with the aged group, the long-lived group had more naive CD4+ T cells, fewer expanded clones and increased TCR diversity, a pattern suggesting age selection.

The sample consisted of blood. The TCR comes from a woman aged 60 to 75 in good health. Recombination connected TRBV20-1 to TRBJ2-1, with no D gene named confidently. The bases read TGCAGTGCTAGAGATCGTTGGAATGAGCAGTTCTTC. The resulting protein is CSARDRWNEQFF.